These 15 T cell receptor beta chains were sequenced from one sample in a study of cytomegalovirus exposure and HLA in healthy donors. 60 Vbeta and 13 Jbeta primers were used in PCR. Only in-frame clones appear in the TCRdb table, and some are missing; sequencing was by immunoSEQ multiplex PCR. Found here are 100,000 to 120,000 clones, 75% to 90% of them singletons; the top ten hold 6.9%. The sample consisted of PBMCs. These TCRs come from a man aged 25-45 years in good health and CMV-seropositive.

The rearrangement links TRBV15 to TRBJ1-6; TRBD1 aligns across 9 bases. Losses at the gene ends were 3 bases for V and 10 bases for J; bases not matched to a gene: 4. The CDR3 is made up of 14 amino acids. Germline assignment: CDR1 LNHNV and CDR2 YYDKDF (reference sequence). CDR3 protein: CATSRDRGTSPLHF. Written as DNA, the CDR3 is TGTGCCACCAGCAGGGACAGGGGCACATCACCCCTCCACTTT.

A word on this clone: A junction boundary mismatches the germline segment, possibly from a read error. The chain joins TRBV29-1 to TRBJ2-3, with D perhaps matching TRBD2 (6 bases). Germline CDR1 and CDR2: SQVTM and ANQGSEA. This CDR3 spans 13 amino acids. The CDR3: CSAASPGPERRDF. The CDR3, as DNA: TGCAGCGCAGCGTCACCGGGCCCGGAGAGGAGGGATTTT.

This chain links TRBV29-1 with TRBJ2-2; D may be TRBD1 (6 bases). The CDR3 has 16 residues. Germline CDR1 SQVTM, CDR2 ANQGSEA. V was cut by 1 base and J by 1 base, with 13 bases left in between. The CDR3 DNA sequence: TGCAGCGTTGAAGGGATGACAGGAGGGAACACCGGGGAGCTGTTTTTT. As protein: CSVEGMTGGNTGELFF.

This clone was found a few times. The chain has TRBV6-1 and TRBJ1-4, with 7 positions matching TRBD1. CDR3 length: 16 residues. Germline V gene sequence: CDR1 MNHNS, CDR2 SASEGT. The ends lost 6 bases at V and 6 bases at J; junction bases unmatched: 13. CDR3 coding DNA: TGTGCCAGCAGAGAATATAAAGGGGGCGAGTATGAAAAACTGTTTTTT. It yields the protein CASREYKGGEYEKLFF.

The gene calls are TRBV19 and TRBJ2-3; 10 nucleotides match TRBD2. Germline CDR1 reads LNHDA; CDR2 reads SQIVND (reference sequence). V shed 1 base and J 6 bases; nucleotides not matched to a gene: 16. The CDR3 has 19 amino acids. The CDR3 here is CASSIVTGLALKSQDTQYF. CDR3 nucleotides: TGTGCCAGTAGTATAGTTACGGGACTAGCGCTTAAGTCACAGGATACGCAGTATTTT.

V and J are TRBV28 and TRBJ1-6; D not resolved. The germline CDR1 and CDR2 sequences are MDHEN and SYDVKM. The CDR3 has 16 amino acids. The germline V and J ends were trimmed by 3 bases and 0 bases, with 9 bases remaining between them. CDR3 protein: CASSLVAFSYNSPLHF. Written as DNA, the CDR3 is TGTGCCAGCAGTTTGGTAGCCTTCTCCTATAATTCACCCCTCCACTTT. The full variable domain, in which reference TRBV28 and TRBJ1-6 provide the parts outside the CDR3, is DVKVTQSSRYLVKRTGEKVFLECVQDMDHENMFWYRQDPGLGLRLIYFSYDVKMKEKGDIPEGYSVSREKKERFSLILESASTNQTSMYLCASSLVAFSYNSPLHFGNGTRLTVT.

The chain carries TRBV5-1 and TRBJ2-1; 8 positions agree with TRBD2. Germline V CDR1 and CDR2: SGHRS, YFSETQ. This CDR3 has 14 amino acids. CDR3 bases: TGCGCAGCAGCCAGCGGGGGCCTCGGCGATGAGCAGTTCTTC. Its translation is CAAASGGLGDEQFF.

This chain uses TRBV2 with TRBJ1-2; possibly TRBD1 for D (6 bases). V was clipped by 3 bases and J by 3 bases, with 14 bases between them. Germline V lookup: CDR1 SNHLY, CDR2 FYNNEI. This CDR3 comprises 15 residues. The CDR3 loop reads CASSETGFYDYGYTF. The CDR3 bases are TGTGCCAGCAGTGAGACAGGTTTTTACGACTATGGCTACACCTTC.

Remarks on this clone: Other DNA sequences of this sample code for an identical CDR3. The V and J genes are TRBV18 and TRBJ1-3; 9 nucleotides align to TRBD1. With 3 bases clipped from V and 4 bases from J, the junction kept 4 bases outside the gene matches. The germline CDR1 and CDR2 sequences are KGHSH and LQKENI. CDR3 length: 15 residues. In DNA, the CDR3 is TGTGCCAGCTCACCCACCGGGACAGGGGGAAACACCATATATTTT. As protein: CASSPTGTGGNTIYF.

This clone has only one observation. V and J are TRBV4-3 and TRBJ2-4, with TRBD2 as a possible D gene (6 bases). V lost 0 bases to trimming and J lost 7 bases, with 19 bases between them. The CDR3 contains 17 residues. Germline V gene data show CDR1 as LGHNA and CDR2 as YSLEER. The CDR3 is CASSQEEGLEKVNIQYF. CDR3 nucleotide sequence: TGCGCCAGCAGCCAAGAGGAGGGGCTGGAAAAAGTCAACATTCAGTACTTC.

V usage is TRBV6-5 and J usage is TRBJ2-1; 13 bases align to TRBD2. This CDR3 is 15 amino acids long. The J segment lost 6 bases and the V segment lost 5 bases, leaving 4 bases of the junction unmatched. Germline lookup yields CDR1 MNHEY and CDR2 SVGAGI. The CDR3 DNA is TGTGCCAGCAGTCGACTAGCGGGGGGCGGCAATGAGCAGTTCTTC. Translated: CASSRLAGGGNEQFF.

The DNA for the CDR3 is TGTGCCAGCTCGCAGGAATCCACTGAAGCTTTCTTT. Amino acids: CASSQESTEAFF. The rearrangement uses TRBV13 and TRBJ1-1; D gene ambiguous. The germline V gene has CDR1 PRHDT and CDR2 FYEKMQ (reference sequence). Trimming took off 8 bases at V and 4 bases at J, with 11 bases between the two ends. This CDR3 is 12 amino acids long.

The rearrangement uses TRBV5-1 and TRBJ1-1; 12 bases match TRBD1. V trimming: 0 bases; J trimming: 1 base; junction bases outside the gene matches: 10. Germline CDR1 reads SGHRS; CDR2 reads YFSETQ. The CDR3 runs 19 residues. Written as DNA, the CDR3 is TGCGCCAGCAGCTTGGCTCGTGGGACAGGGGGCCTCGGGAACACTGAAGCTTTCTTT. Translating gives CASSLARGTGGLGNTEAFF. Together with reference TRBV5-1 and TRBJ1-1, the CDR3 gives the full variable domain: KAGVTQTPRYLIKTRGQQVTLSCSPISGHRSVSWYQQTPGQGLQFLFEYFSETQRNKGNFPGRFSGRQFSNSRSEMNVSTLELGDSALYLCASSLARGTGGLGNTEAFFGQGTRLTVV.

This sequence joins TRBV2 and TRBJ2-5, with TRBD1 as a possible D gene (6 bases). Trimming pared 5 bases from V and 4 bases from J, leaving 11 bases between. This CDR3 has 13 amino acids. Germline V gene lookup returns CDR1 SNHLY and CDR2 FYNNEI. The chain's CDR3 is CASSWTVGETQYF. CDR3 nucleotides: TGTGCCAGCAGTTGGACAGTGGGAGAGACCCAGTACTTC.

V gene TRBV27 combines with J gene TRBJ2-3; maybe TRBD2 (5 bases). Trimming shortened V by 2 bases and J by 5 bases, and 8 bases separated the two germline ends. Germline assignment: CDR1 MNHEY and CDR2 SMNVEV (reference sequence). CDR3 length: 13 amino acids. The CDR3 nucleotides read TGTGCCAGCAGTTTAATTGCGGGAGATACGCAGTATTTT. Amino acid sequence: CASSLIAGDTQYF.